This T cell receptor (beta chain) originates from a study of T cell responses to AZD1222 COVID-19 vaccine. This table comes from immunoSEQ multiplex PCR, and its TCRdb copy is limited to in-frame clones, with some not included. The data contain approximately 150,000 clones, 85% to 90% of them singletons. The CDR3 totals 13 residues. Between the trimmed V and J ends, which lost 8 bases and 0 bases, there was a span of 8 bases. Germline V lookup: CDR1 LNHDA, CDR2 SQIVND (reference sequence). The chain has TRBV19 and TRBJ1-3; D remains unclear. The sequence came from an adult in good health. The sequenced sample was peripheral blood, obtained on day 0 of AZD1222 vaccination. The CDR3 spells CASYPLSGNTIYF. The CDR3 bases are TGTGCCAGTTATCCCCTCTCTGGAAACACCATATATTTT.